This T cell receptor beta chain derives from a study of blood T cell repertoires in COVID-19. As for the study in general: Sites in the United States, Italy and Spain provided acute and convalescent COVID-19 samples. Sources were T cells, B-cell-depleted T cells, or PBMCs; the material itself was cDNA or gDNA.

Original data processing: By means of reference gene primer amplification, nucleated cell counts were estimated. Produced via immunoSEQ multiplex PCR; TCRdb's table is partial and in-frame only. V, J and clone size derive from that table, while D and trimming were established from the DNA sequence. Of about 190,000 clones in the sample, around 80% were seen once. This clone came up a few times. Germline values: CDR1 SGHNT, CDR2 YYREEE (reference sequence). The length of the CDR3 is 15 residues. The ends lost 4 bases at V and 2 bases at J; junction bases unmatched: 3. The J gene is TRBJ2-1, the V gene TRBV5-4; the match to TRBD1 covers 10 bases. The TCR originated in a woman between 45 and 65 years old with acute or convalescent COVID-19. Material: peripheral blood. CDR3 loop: CASSRTGGPYNEQFF. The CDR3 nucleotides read TGTGCCAGCAGCCGGACAGGGGGGCCCTACAATGAGCAGTTCTTC.